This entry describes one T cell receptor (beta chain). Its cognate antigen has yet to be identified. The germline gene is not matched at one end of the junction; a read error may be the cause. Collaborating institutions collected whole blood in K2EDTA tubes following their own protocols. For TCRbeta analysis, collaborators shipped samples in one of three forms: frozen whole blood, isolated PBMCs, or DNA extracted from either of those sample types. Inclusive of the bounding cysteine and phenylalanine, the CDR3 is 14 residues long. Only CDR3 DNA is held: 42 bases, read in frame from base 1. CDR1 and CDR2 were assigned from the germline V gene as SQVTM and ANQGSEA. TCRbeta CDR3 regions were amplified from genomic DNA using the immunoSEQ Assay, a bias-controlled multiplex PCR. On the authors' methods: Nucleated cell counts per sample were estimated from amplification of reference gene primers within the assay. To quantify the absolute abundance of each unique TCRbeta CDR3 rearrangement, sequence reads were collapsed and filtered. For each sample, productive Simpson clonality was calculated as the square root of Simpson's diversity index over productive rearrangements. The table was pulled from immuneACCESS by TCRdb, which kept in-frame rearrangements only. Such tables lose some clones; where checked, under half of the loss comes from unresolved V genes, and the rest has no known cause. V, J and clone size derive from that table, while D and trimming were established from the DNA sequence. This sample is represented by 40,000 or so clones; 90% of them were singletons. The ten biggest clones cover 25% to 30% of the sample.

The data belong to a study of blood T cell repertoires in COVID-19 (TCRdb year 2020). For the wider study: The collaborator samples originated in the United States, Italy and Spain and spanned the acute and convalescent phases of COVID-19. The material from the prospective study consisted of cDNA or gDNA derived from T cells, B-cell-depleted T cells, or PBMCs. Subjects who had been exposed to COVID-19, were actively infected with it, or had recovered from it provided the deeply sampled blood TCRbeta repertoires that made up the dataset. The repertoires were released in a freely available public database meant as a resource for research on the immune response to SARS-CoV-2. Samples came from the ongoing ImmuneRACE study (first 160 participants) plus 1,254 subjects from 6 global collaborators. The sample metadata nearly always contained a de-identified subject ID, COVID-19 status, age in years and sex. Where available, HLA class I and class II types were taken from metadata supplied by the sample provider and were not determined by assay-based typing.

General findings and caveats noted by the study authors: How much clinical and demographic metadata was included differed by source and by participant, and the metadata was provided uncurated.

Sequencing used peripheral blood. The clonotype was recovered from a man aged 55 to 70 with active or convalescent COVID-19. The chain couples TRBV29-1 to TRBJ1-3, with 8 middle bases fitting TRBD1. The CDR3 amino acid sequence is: CSAETGGSGNTIYF. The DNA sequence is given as TGCAGCGCTGAAACAGGGGGGTCAGGAAACACCATATATTTT.